These T cell receptor beta chains were read from a single sample in a study of T cell changes during pregnancy in multiple sclerosis. The table came from immunoSEQ multiplex PCR; TCRdb's copy has only in-frame clones and leaves some out. In the table there are about 20,000 clones, around 90% of which are singletons. Sequencing was performed on CD8+ T cells from peripheral blood mononuclear cells, taken in the second trimester of pregnancy. These receptors came from a female donor in good health, enrolled as a control in a pregnancy study. The CDR3 runs from the conserved cysteine through the conserved F or W. The order of the fields is J gene, D gene, clone size, V gene, CDR3 DNA, CDR3 protein. A D gene is named only where the DNA matches it firmly. Size is stated for part of the rows, as once, few or many counts, or as a class when the clone is expanded.

j_call: TRBJ2-7
d_call: TRBD1
clone_size: .
v_call: TRBV27
cdr3_nt: TGTGCCAGCAGTTTTAGCAGGGGGCAACACGAGCAGTACTTC
cdr3_aa: CASSFSRGQHEQYF

j_call: TRBJ1-1
d_call: .
clone_size: .
v_call: TRBV6-5
cdr3_nt: TGTGCCAGCAGTTATGGGGGGGTGGGAGGCACTGAAGCTTTCTTT
cdr3_aa: CASSYGGVGGTEAFF

j_call: TRBJ2-3
d_call: .
clone_size: few
v_call: TRBV13
cdr3_nt: TGTGCCAGCAGCTTAGCTCGGGGCACAGATACGCAGTATTTT
cdr3_aa: CASSLARGTDTQYF

j_call: TRBJ2-3
d_call: .
clone_size: .
v_call: TRBV7-2
cdr3_nt: TGTGCCAGCAGCTTAGGCGGGGCAGATACGCAGTATTTT
cdr3_aa: CASSLGGADTQYF

j_call: TRBJ2-7
d_call: TRBD1
clone_size: .
v_call: TRBV11-2
cdr3_nt: TGTGCCAGCAGCTTAGGACAGGGGACCTACGAGCAGTACTTC
cdr3_aa: CASSLGQGTYEQYF

j_call: TRBJ2-1
d_call: TRBD2
clone_size: .
v_call: TRBV11-3
cdr3_nt: TGTGCCAGCGGTAGCGGGATTTACAATGAGCAGTTCTTC
cdr3_aa: CASGSGIYNEQFF

j_call: TRBJ2-7
d_call: TRBD1
clone_size: .
v_call: TRBV28
cdr3_nt: TGTGCCAGCAGTTCACAAAGGGACAGTTCCTACGAGCAGTACTTC
cdr3_aa: CASSSQRDSSYEQYF

j_call: TRBJ1-2
d_call: .
clone_size: .
v_call: TRBV29-1
cdr3_nt: TGCAGCGTCCGGGGGACCGGCTACACCTTC
cdr3_aa: CSVRGTGYTF

j_call: TRBJ1-1
d_call: .
clone_size: .
v_call: TRBV11-2
cdr3_nt: TGTGCCAGCAGCTTAGATCTGAGTCTCAAGAACACTGAAGCTTTCTTT
cdr3_aa: CASSLDLSLKNTEAFF

j_call: TRBJ2-7
d_call: TRBD1
clone_size: .
v_call: TRBV23-1
cdr3_nt: TGCGCCAGCAGTCTCGCGACAGGGCCCTACGAGCAGTACTTC
cdr3_aa: CASSLATGPYEQYF

j_call: TRBJ2-7
d_call: .
clone_size: .
v_call: TRBV11-2
cdr3_nt: TGTGCCAGCAGCTCCTGGGACACCTACGAGCAGTACTTC
cdr3_aa: CASSSWDTYEQYF

j_call: TRBJ2-1
d_call: TRBD1
clone_size: once
v_call: TRBV7-9
cdr3_nt: TGTGCCAGCATCAGGGACAGGGGACCCAATGAGCAGTTCTTC
cdr3_aa: CASIRDRGPNEQFF

j_call: TRBJ1-1
d_call: .
clone_size: .
v_call: TRBV19
cdr3_nt: TGTGCCAGTAGTAGGGGGCGCCGCACTGAAGCTTTCTTT
cdr3_aa: CASSRGRRTEAFF

j_call: TRBJ2-7
d_call: TRBD2
clone_size: .
v_call: TRBV5-4
cdr3_nt: TGTGCCAGCAGCTTGGCGGGACTAGCGAACTACGAGCAGTACTTC
cdr3_aa: CASSLAGLANYEQYF

j_call: TRBJ2-5
d_call: TRBD1
clone_size: .
v_call: TRBV2
cdr3_nt: TGTGCCAGCAGATTAACAGGGGGCGCGGAGACCCAGTACTTC
cdr3_aa: CASRLTGGAETQYF

j_call: TRBJ2-6
d_call: TRBD1
clone_size: .
v_call: TRBV10-3
cdr3_nt: TGTGCCATCAGTCGACAGGGAACTGGGTCTGGGGCCAACGTCCTGACTTTC
cdr3_aa: CAISRQGTGSGANVLTF

j_call: TRBJ2-7
d_call: TRBD1
clone_size: .
v_call: TRBV4-3
cdr3_nt: TGCGCCAGCAGTCGACTTACCGGGACAGGGTACGAGCAGTACTTC
cdr3_aa: CASSRLTGTGYEQYF

j_call: TRBJ1-2
d_call: .
clone_size: .
v_call: TRBV30
cdr3_nt: TGTGCCTGGAACCAGGGATCCGATGGCTACACCTTC
cdr3_aa: CAWNQGSDGYTF

j_call: TRBJ2-3
d_call: TRBD2
clone_size: .
v_call: TRBV4-3
cdr3_nt: TGCGCCAGCAGCCAAGATGGGACTAGCGGGAGCCCTACAGATACGCAGTATTTT
cdr3_aa: CASSQDGTSGSPTDTQYF

j_call: TRBJ2-7
d_call: TRBD2
clone_size: .
v_call: TRBV5-4
cdr3_nt: TGTGCCAGTGGAATAGCGGGAGGGAAAGACTACGAGCAGTACTTC
cdr3_aa: CASGIAGGKDYEQYF

j_call: TRBJ1-2
d_call: .
clone_size: .
v_call: TRBV10-2
cdr3_nt: TGCGCCAGCAGTGAGTTGTACAGGGACTATGGCTACACCTTC
cdr3_aa: CASSELYRDYGYTF

j_call: TRBJ2-7
d_call: .
clone_size: .
v_call: TRBV4-2
cdr3_nt: TGTGCCAGCAGCCAAGATCCGGGGAGCTCCTACGAGCAGTACTTC
cdr3_aa: CASSQDPGSSYEQYF

j_call: TRBJ1-1
d_call: .
clone_size: .
v_call: TRBV20-1
cdr3_nt: TGCAGTGCTGCAGGGTTCACTGAAGCTTTCTTT
cdr3_aa: CSAAGFTEAFF

j_call: TRBJ1-3
d_call: TRBD1
clone_size: .
v_call: TRBV15
cdr3_nt: TGTGCCACCAGCATAGGACAGGGCCTCTCTGGAAACACCATATATTTT
cdr3_aa: CATSIGQGLSGNTIYF

j_call: TRBJ1-2
d_call: .
clone_size: .
v_call: TRBV27
cdr3_nt: TGTGCCAGCAGTTTATCGAGGGGAGGGGCGGATGGCTACACCTTC
cdr3_aa: CASSLSRGGADGYTF

j_call: TRBJ2-7
d_call: TRBD2
clone_size: .
v_call: TRBV30
cdr3_nt: TGTGCCTGGAGACACGGGGGGGTTTACGAGCAGTACTTC
cdr3_aa: CAWRHGGVYEQYF

j_call: TRBJ2-7
d_call: TRBD2
clone_size: .
v_call: TRBV7-9
cdr3_nt: TGTGCCAGCAGCGCCGGACTAGCGGTCACCTACGAGCAGTACTTC
cdr3_aa: CASSAGLAVTYEQYF

j_call: TRBJ2-1
d_call: .
clone_size: once
v_call: TRBV28
cdr3_nt: TGTGCCAGCAGTTTCATTAATGAGCAGTTCTTC
cdr3_aa: CASSFINEQFF

j_call: TRBJ2-7
d_call: TRBD2
clone_size: .
v_call: TRBV4-3
cdr3_nt: TGCGCCAGCAGCCAAGATCGAGCGGGACTTTCCTACGAGCAGTACTTC
cdr3_aa: CASSQDRAGLSYEQYF

j_call: TRBJ2-5
d_call: TRBD1
clone_size: .
v_call: TRBV5-6
cdr3_nt: TGTGCCAGCAGCCTCGGGACAGCCCAAGAGACCCAGTACTTC
cdr3_aa: CASSLGTAQETQYF

j_call: TRBJ2-7
d_call: .
clone_size: .
v_call: TRBV4-2
cdr3_nt: TGTGCCAGCAGCCAAGATGGAGTGGGCTACGAGCAGTACTTC
cdr3_aa: CASSQDGVGYEQYF

j_call: TRBJ2-1
d_call: TRBD1
clone_size: .
v_call: TRBV20-1
cdr3_nt: TGCAGTGCTAGGGGTCAGGGGGAACGGTTCTTC
cdr3_aa: CSARGQGERFF

j_call: TRBJ2-1
d_call: .
clone_size: .
v_call: TRBV28
cdr3_nt: TGTGCCAGCAGTTTTTTCCAGGGTGGGCACGGTGAGCAGTTCTTC
cdr3_aa: CASSFFQGGHGEQFF

j_call: TRBJ2-2
d_call: .
clone_size: few
v_call: TRBV11-3
cdr3_nt: TGTGCCAGCAGCCCGCAGGGGGAGGTTAACACCGGGGAGCTGTTTTTT
cdr3_aa: CASSPQGEVNTGELFF

j_call: TRBJ1-4
d_call: TRBD1
clone_size: .
v_call: TRBV27
cdr3_nt: TGTGCCAGCAGTTTACAGGGGGCTAATGAAAAACTGTTTTTT
cdr3_aa: CASSLQGANEKLFF

j_call: TRBJ2-1
d_call: .
clone_size: .
v_call: TRBV6-4
cdr3_nt: TGTGCCAGCAGTGAGAACGGGGACTCCTACAATGAGCAGTTCTTC
cdr3_aa: CASSENGDSYNEQFF

j_call: TRBJ2-2
d_call: TRBD2
clone_size: .
v_call: TRBV30
cdr3_nt: TGTGCCTGGAGTGTAGGGCGGGAGGATCGCGGGGAGCTGTTTTTT
cdr3_aa: CAWSVGREDRGELFF

j_call: TRBJ2-3
d_call: .
clone_size: .
v_call: TRBV27
cdr3_nt: TGTGCCAGCAGTTTGGGCGGGACCGCAGATACGCAGTATTTT
cdr3_aa: CASSLGGTADTQYF

j_call: TRBJ2-7
d_call: .
clone_size: .
v_call: TRBV6-6
cdr3_nt: TGTGCCAGCACCTCAACCCAGGTAGTTAGCTCCTACGAGCAGTACTTC
cdr3_aa: CASTSTQVVSSYEQYF

j_call: TRBJ1-6
d_call: .
clone_size: .
v_call: TRBV7-3
cdr3_nt: TGTGCCAGCAGCTTACAGGGAAATTCACCCCTCCACTTT
cdr3_aa: CASSLQGNSPLHF

j_call: TRBJ1-2
d_call: .
clone_size: .
v_call: TRBV5-1
cdr3_nt: TGCGCCAGCAGCTTGGGCGGAACACAGGGTGGCAACTATGGCTACACCTTC
cdr3_aa: CASSLGGTQGGNYGYTF

j_call: TRBJ2-1
d_call: TRBD2
clone_size: .
v_call: TRBV4-2
cdr3_nt: TGTGCCAGCAGCCAAATTCCGGGACTAGCCCTAGATGAGCAGTTCTTC
cdr3_aa: CASSQIPGLALDEQFF

j_call: TRBJ2-5
d_call: TRBD1
clone_size: .
v_call: TRBV5-1
cdr3_nt: TGCGCCAGCAGGCCGGACAGGGGGCCGGGAGAGACCCAGTACTTC
cdr3_aa: CASRPDRGPGETQYF

j_call: TRBJ2-3
d_call: TRBD2
clone_size: .
v_call: TRBV28
cdr3_nt: TGTGCCAGCAGTTTAAGGGCGACTAGCGGGAGCACAGATACGCAGTATTTT
cdr3_aa: CASSLRATSGSTDTQYF

j_call: TRBJ2-1
d_call: .
clone_size: .
v_call: TRBV7-9
cdr3_nt: TGTGCCAGCAGCTCCGGGACTCGTGACAATGAGCAGTTCTTC
cdr3_aa: CASSSGTRDNEQFF

j_call: TRBJ2-5
d_call: TRBD2
clone_size: few
v_call: TRBV5-1
cdr3_nt: TGCGCCAGCAGCTTGGGGCTAGCGGGGGGAAGAGAAGAGACCCAGTACTTC
cdr3_aa: CASSLGLAGGREETQYF

j_call: TRBJ1-2
d_call: .
clone_size: .
v_call: TRBV13
cdr3_nt: TGTGCCAGCGGGCCTCAGAACTATGGCTACACCTTC
cdr3_aa: CASGPQNYGYTF

j_call: TRBJ2-3
d_call: .
clone_size: few
v_call: TRBV7-9
cdr3_nt: TGTGCCAGCAGCTTGTTAGGCGGGGGCACCACAGATACGCAGTATTTT
cdr3_aa: CASSLLGGGTTDTQYF

j_call: TRBJ1-5
d_call: .
clone_size: .
v_call: TRBV28
cdr3_nt: TGTGCCAGCCGATACGCCATGTCCGAGAATCAGCCCCAGCATTTT
cdr3_aa: CASRYAMSENQPQHF

j_call: TRBJ2-2
d_call: TRBD2
clone_size: .
v_call: TRBV29-1
cdr3_nt: TGCAGCGTCCCACTAGCGGGGGGAACCGGGGAGCTGTTTTTT
cdr3_aa: CSVPLAGGTGELFF

j_call: TRBJ1-6
d_call: TRBD1
clone_size: .
v_call: TRBV27
cdr3_nt: TGTGCCAGCAGTTTGGGGCCGGGACAGGGGCATTCACCCCTCCACTTT
cdr3_aa: CASSLGPGQGHSPLHF

j_call: TRBJ1-1
d_call: TRBD1
clone_size: once
v_call: TRBV5-6
cdr3_nt: TGTGCCAGCAGCTTGGAGGACAGGGGCCCTGAAGCTTTCTTT
cdr3_aa: CASSLEDRGPEAFF

j_call: TRBJ1-3
d_call: .
clone_size: .
v_call: TRBV4-1
cdr3_nt: TGCGCCAGCAGCCAAGAAGGCGGAGCCTCTGGAAACACCATATATTTT
cdr3_aa: CASSQEGGASGNTIYF

j_call: TRBJ2-5
d_call: TRBD2
clone_size: .
v_call: TRBV2
cdr3_nt: TGTGCCAGCAGGGCCACTAGCGGAACCATCCAAGAGACCCAGTACTTC
cdr3_aa: CASRATSGTIQETQYF

j_call: TRBJ1-6
d_call: .
clone_size: .
v_call: TRBV19
cdr3_nt: TGTGCCAGTGGACAACAGGGAGAAAGTTCACCCCTCCACTTT
cdr3_aa: CASGQQGESSPLHF

j_call: TRBJ1-1
d_call: .
clone_size: .
v_call: TRBV11-3
cdr3_nt: TGTGCCAGCAGGGGAGGCGGTAAGAACACTGAAGCTTTCTTT
cdr3_aa: CASRGGGKNTEAFF

j_call: TRBJ2-1
d_call: TRBD2
clone_size: .
v_call: TRBV19
cdr3_nt: TGTGCCACTTCCGGGGGGAATGAGCAGTTCTTC
cdr3_aa: CATSGGNEQFF